The 17 T cell receptor beta chains below come from one sample, sequenced in a study of response to subunit inactivated influenza vaccine. One entry per CDR3 protein results from TCRdb running MiXCR on the RT-PCR reads. The sample includes about 780,000 distinct CDR3 sequences, around 20% of them seen just once. The specimen comprised PBMCs from blood, sampled roughly 5 days after vaccination. These receptors originate from a man between 50 and 59 years old who received an inactivated influenza vaccine.

The chain combines TRBV12-3 or TRBV12-4 with TRBJ2-7, with no clear D. The CDR3 is made up of 16 amino acids. Trimming left V 5 bases short and J 0 bases short, with 17 bases between. The CDR3 sequence: CASSTTAILSSYEQYF. The CDR3 region has the DNA TGTGCCAGCAGTACGACCGCCATCCTTAGCTCCTACGAGCAGTACTTC.

This clonotype was observed many times. This chain connects TRBV10-3 to TRBJ1-2; 8 bases fit TRBD1. The germline V gene has CDR1 ENHRY and CDR2 SYGVKD. This CDR3 comprises 14 residues. The V gene end was trimmed by 3 bases and the J gene end by 3 bases; junction bases not matched to a gene: 3. Here the CDR3 reads CAISENRGYYGYTF. As DNA, the CDR3 is TGTGCCATCAGTGAAAACAGGGGGTACTATGGCTACACCTTC.

This chain links TRBV12-3 or TRBV12-4 with TRBJ2-2; D is possibly TRBD1 or TRBD2 (5 bases each). This CDR3 is 15 amino acids long. V was trimmed by 5 bases and J by 0 bases, leaving 10 bases between them. CDR3 sequence reads: CASSGTEPNTGELFF. As DNA, the CDR3 is TGTGCCAGCAGTGGGACCGAGCCGAACACCGGGGAGCTGTTTTTT.

The V gene is TRBV4-3, the J gene TRBJ2-1, with D possibly being TRBD2 (6 bases). Germline CDR1 and CDR2: LGHNA and YSLEER. V dropped 0 bases and J dropped 6 bases, with 15 bases sitting between them. The CDR3 runs to 16 residues. DNA for the CDR3: TGCGCCAGCAGCCAAGATCGGCGCGGGGTTCTCAATGAGCAGTTCTTC. This gives the protein CASSQDRRGVLNEQFF.

The chain combines TRBV5-1 with TRBJ2-1; 14 nucleotides align to TRBD2. Trimming took 4 bases from V and 10 from J; bases not matched to a gene: 4. The length of the CDR3 is 14 residues. CDR1 is SGHRS, CDR2 YFSETQ, per germline. The CDR3 spells CASSTGLAGAEQFF. The CDR3 bases are TGCGCCAGCAGCACGGGACTAGCGGGAGCGGAGCAGTTCTTC.

The chain employs TRBV6-2 or TRBV6-3 and TRBJ2-3; D is unresolved. The germline gives CDR1 MNHEY, CDR2 SVGEGT. V lost 8 bases, J lost 2 bases, and 14 bases lay in between. CDR3 length: 14 amino acids. For the CDR3, the DNA is TGTGCCAGCCTGGCCGATCGGTTCACAGATACGCAGTATTTT. Translating gives CASLADRFTDTQYF.

V usage is TRBV28 and J usage is TRBJ1-1, with D perhaps matching TRBD1 (5 bases). This CDR3 is built from 12 residues. Germline lookup yields CDR1 MDHEN and CDR2 SYDVKM. With 4 bases removed from V and 7 bases from J, the gap between germline ends came to 10 bases. The CDR3 DNA reads TGTGCCAGCAGTTCAGGGTTTATTGAAGCTTTCTTT. This codes for CASSSGFIEAFF.

This clonotype occurred many times. The chain combines TRBV20-1 with TRBJ2-1, with a tentative D call TRBD2 (6 bases). V was clipped by 7 bases and J by 6 bases, with 19 bases between them. Germline values: CDR1 DFQATT, CDR2 SNEGSKA (reference sequence). There are 14 residues in the CDR3. The CDR3 DNA reads TGCAGTGGTAAGGGACTCCGGGGTGTCAATGAGCAGTTCTTC. Translating it yields CSGKGLRGVNEQFF.

This clonotype was counted a few times. V is TRBV5-1 and J is TRBJ2-6, with D possibly TRBD1 on 5 matching bases. V lost 4 bases to trimming and J lost 4 bases, with 15 bases between them. This CDR3 is built from 16 residues. Germline V lookup: CDR1 SGHRS, CDR2 YFSETQ. This chain's CDR3 is CASSLEVGAGANVLTF. As DNA, the CDR3 is TGCGCCAGCAGCCTCGAGGTAGGGGCCGGGGCCAACGTCCTGACTTTC. The variable domain in full, with the rest retrieved from reference TRBV5-1 and TRBJ2-6, is KAGVTQTPRYLIKTRGQQVTLSCSPISGHRSVSWYQQTPGQGLQFLFEYFSETQRNKGNFPGRFSGRQFSNSRSEMNVSTLELGDSALYLCASSLEVGAGANVLTFGAGSRLTVL.

V and J are TRBV28 and TRBJ2-1; 12 bases are a match to TRBD1. This CDR3 comprises 16 residues. Looked up from germline, CDR1 is MDHEN and CDR2 is SYDVKM. Trimming cost V 7 bases and J 8 bases; bases outside gene matches: 12. CDR3 in amino acids: CASKMGGTGGSDEQFF. The CDR3 region has the DNA TGTGCCAGCAAAATGGGAGGGACAGGGGGCTCGGATGAGCAGTTCTTC.

This clonotype has more than one count but fewer than ten. The chain uses TRBV6-5 and TRBJ1-4; the D gene is possibly TRBD1 (5 bases). The CDR3 spans 14 residues. Trimming left V 4 bases short and J 8 bases short, with 14 bases between. Germline-derived CDR1 and CDR2 are MNHEY and SVGAGI. CDR3 residues: CASSFNGHAEKLFF. The CDR3 DNA reads TGTGCCAGCAGTTTCAACGGACACGCGGAAAAACTGTTTTTT.

There are many counts of this clonotype. The rearrangement joins TRBV5-1 to TRBJ2-7; the match to TRBD1 covers 9 bases. Germline V gives CDR1 SGHRS, CDR2 YFSETQ. The CDR3 is 16 residues long. V dropped 0 bases and J dropped 1; count of bases not matched to a gene: 5. The CDR3: CASSLGLDRGSYEQYF. CDR3 bases: TGCGCCAGCAGCTTGGGTCTGGACAGGGGATCCTACGAGCAGTACTTC.

This clonotype came up a few times. The chain links TRBV20-1 to TRBJ2-5; tentative D call: TRBD1 (6 bases). V dropped 3 bases and J dropped 0 bases, with 11 bases sitting between them. Per the germline V gene, CDR1 is DFQATT and CDR2 is SNEGSKA (reference sequence). CDR3 length equals 14 residues. The CDR3 coding sequence is TGCAGTGCTAGTAGAGGACAGTACCAAGAGACCCAGTACTTC. The encoded protein is CSASRGQYQETQYF.

This clonotype was detected many times. The chain has TRBV5-6 and TRBJ2-5; possibly TRBD1 for D (6 bases). The CDR3 contains 13 residues. Trimming removed 4 bases from V and 3 bases from J, with 10 bases in between. Germline loops: CDR1 SGHDT, CDR2 YYEEEE. This CDR3 reads CASSPRQEETQYF. The CDR3 DNA sequence: TGTGCCAGCAGCCCCAGACAGGAAGAGACCCAGTACTTC.

This chain links TRBV29-1 with TRBJ2-1, with a possible D match to TRBD2 (5 bases). The ends were cut back, 4 bases at V and 6 bases at J, with 16 bases in the middle. This CDR3 is 14 amino acids long. Germline loops: CDR1 SQVTM, CDR2 ANQGSEA. Written as DNA, the CDR3 is TGCAGCGTTGGGGGAGTATTCAGTGGCAATGAGCAGTTCTTC. Encoded protein: CSVGGVFSGNEQFF.

This clonotype was observed a few times. The chain links TRBV6-1 to TRBJ2-1, with 7 nucleotides matching TRBD1. Germline lookup yields CDR1 MNHNS and CDR2 SASEGT. The junction had 7 bases not matched to a gene; V was cut back by 7 bases and J by 4 bases. The CDR3 has 14 amino acids. The chain's CDR3 is CASTGQGVYNEQFF. The CDR3, as DNA: TGTGCCAGCACCGGCCAGGGGGTTTACAATGAGCAGTTCTTC.

Many counts were recorded for this clonotype. V and J are TRBV29-1 and TRBJ2-7, with D unclear. The germline gives CDR1 SQVTM, CDR2 ANQGSEA. This CDR3 has 13 residues. Trimming took off 4 bases at V and 1 base at J, with 11 bases between the two ends. In DNA form, the CDR3 reads TGCAGCGTTGGAGTCCCGGAATCCTACGAGCAGTACTTC. This codes for CSVGVPESYEQYF.